Here is one T cell receptor beta chain with its context. This sample stems from a study of blood T cell repertoires in COVID-19. This CDR3 is built from 14 residues. V lost 0 bases and J lost 4, with 7 bases in between. Germline values: CDR1 SGHRS, CDR2 YFSETQ. This table comes from immunoSEQ multiplex PCR, and its TCRdb copy is limited to in-frame clones, with some not included. The data show some 250,000 clones, with roughly 88% seen just once and approximately 2% held by the top ten. This TCR came from a woman in her fifties or sixties who had recovered from COVID-19. The chain couples TRBV5-1 to TRBJ2-2, with a possible D match to TRBD2 (5 bases). Sequencing input: PBMCs or T cells enriched from blood (not recorded which). For the CDR3, the DNA is TGCGCCAGCAGCTTGGGACTAAGCACCGGGGAGCTGTTTTTT. Its translation is CASSLGLSTGELFF.